These 21 T cell receptor beta chains share one sample of origin, sequenced in a study of control samples from healthy donors and cancer patients. TCRdb's table, derived via immunoSEQ multiplex PCR, lists solely in-frame clones and lacks some. The sample has about 180,000 clones; around 89% are singletons. Sequencing used blood. The receptors originated from a woman between 50 and 59 years old in good health.

This chain uses TRBV3-1 (or the pseudogene TRBV3-2) with TRBJ2-3; D is unclear. V dropped 0 bases and J dropped 2 bases, with 12 bases sitting between them. This CDR3 is 16 amino acids long. The germline gives CDR1 LGHDT, CDR2 YNNKEL (reference sequence). The CDR3 is CASSQDGASSTDTQYF. The CDR3 coding sequence is TGTGCCAGCAGCCAAGATGGCGCCTCCTCCACAGATACGCAGTATTTT.

This clone was recorded once. This chain links TRBV24-1 with TRBJ1-5, with unresolved D. There are 15 residues in the CDR3. The V gene lost 8 bases and the J gene lost 6 bases, with 19 bases spanning the gap. In germline, CDR1 is KGHDR, CDR2 SFDVKD. CDR3 bases: TGTGCCACCATGAGTAATCGTGGAGTGGGTCAGCCCCAGCATTTT. It codes for CATMSNRGVGQPQHF.

The chain couples TRBV7-2 to TRBJ1-4, with D possibly TRBD1 on 6 matching bases. V dropped 1 base and J dropped 8 bases, with 17 bases sitting between them. Germline CDR1 and CDR2: SGHTA and FQGNSA. This CDR3 is 16 amino acids long. This chain's CDR3 is CASSLVEWGAYEKLFF. Written as DNA, the CDR3 is TGTGCCAGCAGCTTAGTAGAGTGGGGGGCGTACGAAAAACTGTTTTTT.

The gene calls are TRBV28 and TRBJ1-6; 10 positions match TRBD1. J was trimmed by 10 bases and V by 8 bases; bases with no gene match: 11. Per germline, CDR1 MDHEN and CDR2 SYDVKM. The CDR3 covers 15 residues. In DNA form, the CDR3 reads TGTGCCAGCTACCCCGCCGGGACAGGGGAATCACCCCTCCACTTT. Encoded protein: CASYPAGTGESPLHF.

The chain couples TRBV6-6 to TRBJ1-1, with D possibly being TRBD1 (6 bases). The germline V gene has CDR1 MNHNY and CDR2 SVGAGI (reference sequence). This CDR3 has 14 amino acids. V was cut by 7 bases and J by 4 bases, with 16 bases left in between. CDR3 loop: CASTQGGSFTEAFF. The CDR3 DNA reads as TGTGCCAGCACCCAAGGGGGGAGCTTCACTGAAGCTTTCTTT.

The chain uses TRBV19 and TRBJ1-5; TRBD1 aligns across 7 bases. V lost 7 bases to trimming and J lost 5 bases; unmatched junction nucleotides: 2. Germline values: CDR1 LNHDA, CDR2 SQIVND (reference sequence). The CDR3 sequence is 12 residues long. The CDR3, as DNA: TGTGCCAGTACCGACAGGGATCAGCCCCAGCATTTT. Its translation is CASTDRDQPQHF. Full variable domain (outside the CDR3, taken from reference TRBV19 and TRBJ1-5): DGGITQSPKYLFRKEGQNVTLSCEQNLNHDAMYWYRQDPGQGLRLIYYSQIVNDFQKGDIAEGYSVSREKKESFPLTVTSAQKNPTAFYLCASTDRDQPQHFGDGTRLSIL.

The V and J genes are TRBV13 and TRBJ1-3; the D gene is possibly TRBD1 (6 bases). V was cut by 5 bases and J by 0 bases, with 23 bases left in between. The CDR3 extends over 19 amino acids. Germline V CDR1 and CDR2: PRHDT, FYEKMQ (reference sequence). CDR3 nucleotide sequence: TGTGCCAGCAGCGTCCTGACAGGCGGCTACTCGTCCTCTGGAAACACCATATATTTT. Translation gives CASSVLTGGYSSSGNTIYF.

V usage is TRBV9 and J usage is TRBJ1-1; maybe TRBD1 (6 bases). The CDR3 consists of 16 residues. Trimming took 2 bases from V and 1 from J, leaving 15 bases between them. Germline lookup yields CDR1 SGDLS and CDR2 YYNGEE. The CDR3 here is CASSVRGASSNTEAFF. The DNA for the CDR3 is TGTGCCAGCAGCGTTAGGGGGGCCTCTTCGAACACTGAAGCTTTCTTT.

This clone has just one count. The V and J genes are TRBV4-3 and TRBJ2-3; a possible D gene is TRBD2 (6 bases). The length of the CDR3 is 19 residues. Germline V gene sequence: CDR1 LGHNA, CDR2 YSLEER. The germline V and J ends were trimmed by 3 bases and 2 bases, with 24 bases remaining between them. The CDR3 coding sequence is TGCGCCAGCAGCCAGCTATACGGTTCGATTAGCGGATCCACAGATACGCAGTATTTT. Translation gives CASSQLYGSISGSTDTQYF.

The gene calls are TRBV30 and TRBJ1-2; D gene unclear. In germline, CDR1 is GTSNPN, CDR2 SVGIG (reference sequence). Trimming stripped 4 bases from V and 8 bases from J, with 8 bases between. The CDR3 has 10 amino acids. CDR3 coding DNA: TGTGCCTGGAACACTGGCGGCTACACCTTC. It translates to CAWNTGGYTF. The full variable domain, rest sourced from reference TRBV30 and TRBJ1-2, is SQTIHQWPATLVQPVGSPLSLECTVEGTSNPNLYWYRQAAGRGLQLLFYSVGIGQISSEVPQNLSASRPQDRQFILSSKKLLLSDSGFYLCAWNTGGYTFGSGTRLTVV.

This clone was found once. This chain uses TRBV3-1 (or the pseudogene TRBV3-2) with TRBJ2-3; D unclear. The V gene's germline CDR1 is LGHDT and CDR2 YNNKEL (reference sequence). V dropped 2 bases and J dropped 3 bases, with 6 bases sitting between them. The CDR3 spans 13 residues. The CDR3 coding sequence is TGTGCCAGCAGCCAAAACCCAACAGATACGCAGTATTTT. This translates into CASSQNPTDTQYF.

The chain recombines TRBV19 with TRBJ1-1; no reliable D call. CDR3 size: 14 residues. The ends were cut back, 3 bases at V and 1 base at J, with 9 bases in the middle. From germline, CDR1 is LNHDA and CDR2 SQIVND (reference sequence). CDR3 in amino acids: CASSIPTENTEAFF. DNA of the CDR3: TGTGCCAGTAGTATCCCGACGGAGAACACTGAAGCTTTCTTT.

CDR3 nucleotides: TGTGCCAGCAGTTCGCCTGGGGGGGCCGGGACTCTCAATTCACCCCTCCACTTT. Translating gives CASSSPGGAGTLNSPLHF. The chain employs TRBV28 and TRBJ1-6; tentatively, D is TRBD1 (6 bases). The CDR3 covers 18 residues. Germline V gives CDR1 MDHEN, CDR2 SYDVKM. Trimming cost V 4 bases and J 7 bases, with 23 bases left between them.

The CDR3 DNA reads as TGTGCCAGTAGTATGGTTGACGGAAGCAATCAGCCCCAGCATTTT. Its protein is CASSMVDGSNQPQHF. The chain carries TRBV19 and TRBJ1-5; D unclear. Trimming stripped 3 bases from V and 1 base from J, with 10 bases between. The CDR3 has 15 amino acids. Germline loops: CDR1 LNHDA, CDR2 SQIVND (reference sequence).

The rearrangement links TRBV11-3 to TRBJ2-3; D gene uncertain. The CDR3 loop spans 14 amino acids. Germline lookup yields CDR1 SGHNT and CDR2 YENEEA. The ends were cut back, 4 bases at V and 1 base at J, with 9 bases in the middle. CDR3 coding DNA: TGTGCCAGCAGCTCGAATTGGGGCACAGATACGCAGTATTTT. This gives the protein CASSSNWGTDTQYF.

This chain joins TRBV19 and TRBJ1-4; 7 nucleotides match TRBD1. Trimming removed 7 bases from V and 14 bases from J; junction bases left unmatched: 13. The CDR3 totals 13 residues. From germline, CDR1 is LNHDA and CDR2 SQIVND (reference sequence). The CDR3 DNA sequence: TGTGCCAGTAAATATCGACAGGGTTTGGCGCTGTTTTTT. Translating it yields CASKYRQGLALFF.

The chain joins TRBV29-1 to TRBJ1-1, with 7 bases identical to TRBD1. Germline-derived CDR1 and CDR2 are SQVTM and ANQGSEA. The CDR3 runs 13 residues. J was trimmed by 1 base and V by 7 bases; bases with no gene match: 6. Here the CDR3 DNA reads TGCAGCGCCTGGGGACAGTCGAACACTGAAGCTTTCTTT. Translating it yields CSAWGQSNTEAFF.

This clone was observed once. The CDR3 DNA sequence: TGTGCCAGCAGCATGGCGCTAGCGGGATTAGATACGCAGTATTTT. Protein sequence: CASSMALAGLDTQYF. The chain employs TRBV5-6 and TRBJ2-3; 9 bases are shared with TRBD2. Germline lookup yields CDR1 SGHDT and CDR2 YYEEEE. Trimming cost V 4 bases and J 5 bases; bases outside gene matches: 8. CDR3 size: 15 residues.

The gene calls are TRBV5-4 and TRBJ1-3; unclear D gene. The CDR3 contains 14 residues. V lost 0 bases and J lost 0, with 4 bases in between. CDR1 and CDR2 (germline): SGHNT, YYREEE (reference sequence). CDR3 bases: TGTGCCAGCAGCTTGGGTCCCTCTGGAAACACCATATATTTT. Translating it yields CASSLGPSGNTIYF.

The rearrangement uses TRBV14 and TRBJ1-1; 8 nucleotides agree with TRBD1. CDR3 length: 15 amino acids. V gave up 3 bases and J gave up 4 bases; unmatched junction bases: 7. CDR1 is SGHDN, CDR2 FVKESK, per germline. The DNA of the CDR3 is TGTGCCAGCAGCCAGGGGGGTGACAGGGGCACTGAAGCTTTCTTT. Its translation is CASSQGGDRGTEAFF.

The chain employs TRBV10-3 and TRBJ1-3, with D perhaps TRBD1 (5 bases). Germline V gives CDR1 ENHRY, CDR2 SYGVKD. The germline V and J ends were trimmed by 2 bases and 2 bases, with 10 bases remaining between them. There are 15 residues in the CDR3. The CDR3 loop is CAISERGATGNTIYF. The CDR3 nucleotides read TGTGCCATCAGTGAGAGAGGGGCGACTGGAAACACCATATATTTT.